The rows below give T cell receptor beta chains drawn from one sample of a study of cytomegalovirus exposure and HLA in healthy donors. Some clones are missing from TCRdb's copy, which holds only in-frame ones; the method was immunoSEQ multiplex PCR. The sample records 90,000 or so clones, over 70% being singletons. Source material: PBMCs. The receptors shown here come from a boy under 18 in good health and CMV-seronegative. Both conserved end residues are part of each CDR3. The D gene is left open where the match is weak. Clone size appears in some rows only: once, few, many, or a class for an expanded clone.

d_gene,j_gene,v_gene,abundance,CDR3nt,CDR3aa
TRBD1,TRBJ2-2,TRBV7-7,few,TGTGCCCTCGCCGGGACAGGGAGGCCCGGGGAGCTGTTTTTT,CALAGTGRPGELFF
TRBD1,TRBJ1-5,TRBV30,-,TGTGCCTGGGGACAGGGGAATCAGCCCCAGCATTTT,CAWGQGNQPQHF
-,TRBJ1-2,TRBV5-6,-,TGTGCCAGCAGCTTGAGTGTCACGGACTATGGCTACACCTTC,CASSLSVTDYGYTF
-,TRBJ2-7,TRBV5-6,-,TGTGCCAGCAGCTTGCAGGGCTATCCCTACGAGCAGTACTTC,CASSLQGYPYEQYF
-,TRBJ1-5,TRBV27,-,TGTGCCAGCAGTTTACATGGAGCTAATCAGCCCCAGCATTTT,CASSLHGANQPQHF
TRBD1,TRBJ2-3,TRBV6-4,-,TGTGCCAGCAGTGAGTGGGACAGGCTCACAGATACGCAGTATTTT,CASSEWDRLTDTQYF
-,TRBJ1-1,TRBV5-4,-,TGTGCCAGCAGCCAGGGCCGTAACACTGAAGCTTTCTTT,CASSQGRNTEAFF
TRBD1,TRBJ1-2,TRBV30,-,TGTGCCTGGGCAGGGGGCGCCTATGGCTACACCTTC,CAWAGGAYGYTF
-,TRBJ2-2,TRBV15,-,TGTGCCACCAGCAGAGGGCAGGGATCCGGGGAGCTGTTTTTT,CATSRGQGSGELFF
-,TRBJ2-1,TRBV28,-,TGTGCCAGCAGTTTACAGGGCGGATACAATGAGCAGTTCTTC,CASSLQGGYNEQFF
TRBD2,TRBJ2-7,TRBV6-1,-,TGTGCCAGCAGGAGGGAGGGCCGGCCTCCCTACGAGCAGTACTTC,CASRREGRPPYEQYF
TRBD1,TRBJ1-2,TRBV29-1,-,TGCAGCGTTGGACAGGGAATTTGGGAAGGCTACACCTTC,CSVGQGIWEGYTF
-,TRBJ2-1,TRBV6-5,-,TGTGCCAGCAGTTACCTTTCACAGGGCTACAATGAGCAGTTCTTC,CASSYLSQGYNEQFF
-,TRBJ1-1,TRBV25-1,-,TGTGCCAGCACTGACATGAACACTGAAGCTTTCTTT,CASTDMNTEAFF
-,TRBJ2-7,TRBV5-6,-,TGTGCCAGCAGCCCCGGCAGGAGGAGCTCCTACGAGCAGTACTTC,CASSPGRRSSYEQYF
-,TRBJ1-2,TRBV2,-,TGTGCCAGCAGTGGAACGGCAGGGTATGGCTACACCTTC,CASSGTAGYGYTF
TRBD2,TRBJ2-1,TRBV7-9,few,TGTGCCAGCAGCGGGTGGGGCGGGAGTCGGTATGAGCAGTTCTTC,CASSGWGGSRYEQFF
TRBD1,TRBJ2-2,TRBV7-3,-,TGTGCCAGCAGCTCCCGGGACAGGGCCGGGGAGCTGTTTTTT,CASSSRDRAGELFF
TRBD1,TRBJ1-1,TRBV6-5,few,TGTGCCAGCAGTTTGGACCGAGGGACAGCGAACACTGAAGCTTTCTTT,CASSLDRGTANTEAFF
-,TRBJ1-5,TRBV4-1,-,TGCGCCAGCAGCCAAGATAAGGGGCTGTACAATCAGCCCCAGCATTTT,CASSQDKGLYNQPQHF
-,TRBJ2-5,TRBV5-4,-,TGTGCCAGCAGCCCCCCACAGGTGGAGACCCAGTACTTC,CASSPPQVETQYF
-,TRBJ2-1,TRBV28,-,TGTGCCAGCAATACCGGGACAGGGCCCCTAGGCCTAGCGGGAAGGAATGAGCAGTTCTTC,CASNTGTGPLGLAGRNEQFF
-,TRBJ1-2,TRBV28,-,TGTGCCGCGCTGGGGGGTGATCGACTCCGGGGCTACACCTTC,CAALGGDRLRGYTF
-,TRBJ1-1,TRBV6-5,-,TGTGCCAGCAGTTACGCAGGGGAGAGGAACACTGAAGCTTTCTTT,CASSYAGERNTEAFF
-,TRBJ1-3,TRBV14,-,TGTGCCAGCAGCCAAGAGTACAGGGAGGGAAACACCATATATTTT,CASSQEYREGNTIYF
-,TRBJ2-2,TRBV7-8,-,TGTGCCAGCAGTGTAAGGGGTTTCGCCGGGGAGCTGTTTTTT,CASSVRGFAGELFF
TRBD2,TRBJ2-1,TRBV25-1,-,TGTGCCAGCAGGGAAGAGCGGGAGGGGAATGAGCAGTTCTTC,CASREEREGNEQFF
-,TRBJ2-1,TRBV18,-,TGTGCCAGCTCACCAAACGAGGAGTATTACAATGAGCAGTTCTTC,CASSPNEEYYNEQFF
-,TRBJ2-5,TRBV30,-,TGTGCCTGGAGTGTCTATCGGGAGACCCAGTACTTC,CAWSVYRETQYF
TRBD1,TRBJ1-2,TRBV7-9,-,TGTGCCGCCGGCGGGGACAGGGCTGGCTATGGCTACACCTTC,CAAGGDRAGYGYTF
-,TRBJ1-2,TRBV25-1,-,TGTGCCAGCAGTGAAACGGCAGGAAACTATGGCTACACCTTC,CASSETAGNYGYTF
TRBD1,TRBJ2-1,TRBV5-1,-,TGCGCCAGCAGCCTGGGACAGGGGGGCTCCTACAATGAGCAGTTCTTC,CASSLGQGGSYNEQFF
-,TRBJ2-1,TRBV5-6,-,TGTGCCAGCAGCCTTGTTGAGGCAGGGATGTACAATGAGCAGTTCTTC,CASSLVEAGMYNEQFF
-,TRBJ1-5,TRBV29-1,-,TGCAGCGTGGAACCAGGTGGCAATCAGCCCCAGCATTTT,CSVEPGGNQPQHF
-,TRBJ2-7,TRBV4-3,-,TGCGCCAGCAGCCAAGATCGAGGGGAGCAGTACTTC,CASSQDRGEQYF
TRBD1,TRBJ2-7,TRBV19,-,TGTGCCAGTAGTCCCGGGACAGGGGCCTACGAGCAGTACTTC,CASSPGTGAYEQYF
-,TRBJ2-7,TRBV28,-,TGTGCCAGCAACCAGGACACCACTGGCTACGAGCAGTACTTC,CASNQDTTGYEQYF
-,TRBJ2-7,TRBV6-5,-,TGTGCCAGCAGTTACTTACTACCGGGCCAGCCCGAGGGGCAGTACTTC,CASSYLLPGQPEGQYF
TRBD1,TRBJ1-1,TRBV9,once,TGTGCCAGCAGCGGCCGGGACAGCACTGAAGCTTTCTTT,CASSGRDSTEAFF